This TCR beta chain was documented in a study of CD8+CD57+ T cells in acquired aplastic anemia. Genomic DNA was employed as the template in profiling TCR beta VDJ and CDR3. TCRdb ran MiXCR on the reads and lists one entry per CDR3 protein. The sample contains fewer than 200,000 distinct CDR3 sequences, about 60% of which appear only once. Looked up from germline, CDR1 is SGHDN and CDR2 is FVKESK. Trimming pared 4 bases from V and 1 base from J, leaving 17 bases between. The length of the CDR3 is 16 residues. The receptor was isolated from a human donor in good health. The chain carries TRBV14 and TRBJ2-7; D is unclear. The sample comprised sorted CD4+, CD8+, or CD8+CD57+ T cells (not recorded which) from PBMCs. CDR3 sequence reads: CASSLTHGGRSYEQYF. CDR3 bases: TGTGCCAGCAGCCTCACCCATGGTGGCAGGTCCTACGAGCAGTACTTC.